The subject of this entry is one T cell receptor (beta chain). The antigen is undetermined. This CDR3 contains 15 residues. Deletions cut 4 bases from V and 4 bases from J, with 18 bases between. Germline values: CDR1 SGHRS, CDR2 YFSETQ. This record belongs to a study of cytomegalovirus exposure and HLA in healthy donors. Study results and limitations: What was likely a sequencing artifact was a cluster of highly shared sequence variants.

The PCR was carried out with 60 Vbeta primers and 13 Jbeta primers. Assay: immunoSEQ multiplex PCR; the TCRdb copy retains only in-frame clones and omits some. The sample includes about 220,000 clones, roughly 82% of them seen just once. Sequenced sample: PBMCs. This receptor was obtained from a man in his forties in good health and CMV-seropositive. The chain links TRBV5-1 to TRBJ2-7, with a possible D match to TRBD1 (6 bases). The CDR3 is CASSPTTGTLYEQYF. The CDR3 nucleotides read TGCGCCAGCAGCCCGACCACCGGGACACTATACGAGCAGTACTTC.